These 14 T cell receptor beta chains were all obtained from the same sample, sequenced in a study of blood T cell repertoires in COVID-19. Produced via immunoSEQ multiplex PCR; TCRdb's table is partial and in-frame only. The sample lists approximately 480,000 clones, roughly 89% occurring once. The sequenced material came from peripheral blood. The receptors come from a young man with COVID-19, enrolled during active disease.

The chain is built from TRBV11-2 and TRBJ2-2, with D perhaps matching TRBD2 (6 bases). The length of the CDR3 is 17 residues. Germline CDR1 SGHAT, CDR2 FQNNGV. V was cut by 6 bases and J by 6 bases, with 23 bases left in between. DNA of the CDR3: TGTGCCAGCAGGATAGCGTTCCGGGGGAAAATCTCCGGGGAGCTGTTTTTT. As protein: CASRIAFRGKISGELFF.

The chain couples TRBV18 to TRBJ1-1, with D maybe TRBD1 (6 bases). V dropped 3 bases and J dropped 5 bases, with 13 bases sitting between them. The CDR3 runs 14 residues. The germline V gene encodes CDR1 KGHSH and CDR2 LQKENI. The CDR3 loop is CASSPGTMGTEAFF. CDR3 sequence (DNA): TGTGCCAGCTCACCCGGGACAATGGGGACTGAAGCTTTCTTT.

The chain uses TRBV11-3 and TRBJ1-5, with a possible D match to TRBD1 (5 bases). Per germline, CDR1 SGHNT and CDR2 YENEEA. With 0 bases removed from V and 3 bases from J, the gap between germline ends came to 21 bases. The CDR3 is made up of 19 amino acids. The CDR3 protein is CASSLDPRMERGTNQPQHF. The CDR3 DNA sequence: TGTGCCAGCAGCTTAGATCCAAGAATGGAAAGGGGAACCAATCAGCCCCAGCATTTT.

V is TRBV3-1 (or the pseudogene TRBV3-2) and J is TRBJ2-7, with D tentatively TRBD1 (5 bases). CDR3 length: 14 amino acids. The ends were cut back, 5 bases at V and 2 bases at J, with 13 bases in the middle. Germline CDR1 reads LGHDT; CDR2 reads YNNKEL (reference sequence). CDR3 sequence reads: CASSDSLATYEQYF. The DNA for the CDR3 is TGTGCCAGCAGCGACAGCCTGGCAACCTACGAGCAGTACTTC.

This chain connects TRBV12-3 or TRBV12-4 to TRBJ1-4; D gene unclear. This CDR3 is built from 13 residues. The V end was cut by 4 bases, the J end by 6 bases, with 9 bases between. Here the CDR3 reads CASSYSLDEKLFF. CDR3 DNA: TGTGCCAGCAGTTACTCCTTGGATGAAAAACTGTTTTTT.

This chain uses TRBV14 with TRBJ2-6; D call uncertain. The germline V gene encodes CDR1 SGHDN and CDR2 FVKESK. The CDR3 extends over 14 amino acids. V was trimmed by 4 bases and J by 2 bases, leaving 6 bases between them. CDR3 DNA sequence: TGTGCCAGCAGCCGTTCTGCTGGGGCCAACGTCCTGACTTTC. Translation: CASSRSAGANVLTF.

The table lists this clone with a count of one. The gene calls are TRBV9 and TRBJ2-1; 7 positions agree with TRBD2. From germline, CDR1 is SGDLS and CDR2 YYNGEE. The V and J ends lost 0 bases and 2 bases, in that order; junction bases with no gene match: 5. CDR3 length equals 16 residues. CDR3 sequence reads: CASSVAAGVPYNEQFF. The CDR3 nucleotides read TGTGCCAGCAGCGTAGCGGCGGGAGTCCCCTACAATGAGCAGTTCTTC.

This chain's CDR3 is CASSTPRHGAFF. CDR3 sequence (DNA): TGTGCCAGCAGTACCCCACGGCACGGGGCTTTCTTT. The chain joins TRBV6-6 to TRBJ1-1; D gene uncertain. V was shortened by 5 bases and J by 11 bases, with 15 bases between the two germline ends. This CDR3 region has 12 residues. CDR1 is MNHNY and CDR2 is SVGAGI in the germline V gene (reference sequence).

The chain combines TRBV5-1 with TRBJ2-2; 11 nucleotides align to TRBD2. The germline CDR1 and CDR2 sequences are SGHRS and YFSETQ. The CDR3 has 15 amino acids. Unmatched junction bases numbered 3, after V lost 2 bases and J lost 6 bases. This chain's CDR3 is CASSLVAGGPGELFF. In nucleotides, the CDR3 is TGCGCCAGCAGCTTAGTAGCGGGAGGGCCCGGGGAGCTGTTTTTT.

The sample holds one count of this clone. The chain recombines TRBV15 with TRBJ2-5, with 9 nucleotides matching TRBD1. This CDR3 is 16 amino acids long. After removal of 1 base from V and 2 bases from J, the junction contained 5 bases not matched to a gene. CDR1 is LNHNV, CDR2 YYDKDF, per germline (reference sequence). CDR3 residues: CATSRVGTGWQETQYF. The CDR3 DNA follows: TGTGCCACCAGCAGAGTAGGGACAGGGTGGCAAGAGACCCAGTACTTC.

This clone was picked up one time. The V call is TRBV6-4, the J call TRBJ1-5, with a possible D match to TRBD1 (6 bases). This CDR3 region has 15 residues. Germline V gene lookup returns CDR1 MRHNA and CDR2 SNTAGT. Trimming took 3 bases from V and 5 from J, leaving 14 bases between them. CDR3 sequence reads: CASSEGGGRDQPQHF. As DNA, the CDR3 is TGTGCCAGCAGTGAAGGGGGGGGCAGGGATCAGCCCCAGCATTTT.

This chain uses TRBV10-2 with TRBJ1-1; tentative D call: TRBD1 (5 bases). The germline V gene has CDR1 WSHSY and CDR2 SAAADI. This CDR3 comprises 15 residues. V was shortened by 8 bases and J by 1 base, with 17 bases between the two germline ends. CDR3 amino acids: CASALQGTPNTEAFF. CDR3 bases: TGCGCCAGCGCCCTTCAGGGTACTCCGAACACTGAAGCTTTCTTT.

The chain uses TRBV6-1 and TRBJ2-7; D perhaps matches TRBD1 (5 bases). The CDR3 sequence is 14 residues long. The germline V and J ends were trimmed by 1 base and 0 bases, with 7 bases remaining between them. The germline CDR1 and CDR2 sequences are MNHNS and SASEGT. CDR3 sequence (DNA): TGTGCCAGCAGTGAAGACAGGTACTCCTACGAGCAGTACTTC. Translation gives CASSEDRYSYEQYF.

V gene TRBV5-5 combines with J gene TRBJ1-2; TRBD1 might be the D (5 bases). Germline-derived CDR1 and CDR2 are SGHKS and YYEKEE (reference sequence). The CDR3 is made up of 14 amino acids. V lost 3 bases to trimming and J lost 0 bases, with 9 bases between them. CDR3 bases: TGTGCCAGCAGCTCCCAGACAGCTAACTATGGCTACACCTTC. As protein: CASSSQTANYGYTF.